These 11 T cell receptor beta chains came from one sample sequenced in a study of Graves' ophthalmopathy and Graves' hyperthyroidism. Amplified material comprised TCR beta CDR3 regions derived from RNA transcripts. HTBI primers served in a first-round RT-PCR, which a second-round multiplex PCR followed. TCRdb recomputed calls from the multiplex PCR reads with MiXCR, one row per CDR3 protein. The sample has 340,000 or so distinct CDR3 sequences; 15% to 20% are singletons. Sequenced sample: peripheral blood. The receptor source for this set is an adult man with Graves' ophthalmopathy.

J is TRBJ2-7 and V is TRBV30, with D unclear. The CDR3 is 12 residues long. Germline loops: CDR1 GTSNPN, CDR2 SVGIG (reference sequence). V lost 0 bases and J lost 3, with 6 bases in between. DNA of the CDR3: TGTGCCTGGAGTGTGGTTAGCTACGAGCAGTACTTC. Its protein product is CAWSVVSYEQYF.

This clonotype was detected ten times or more. This sequence joins TRBV7-2 and TRBJ2-7; 9 positions agree with TRBD2. The CDR3 totals 15 residues. Germline V gene sequence: CDR1 SGHTA, CDR2 FQGNSA. Trimming cost V 1 base and J 4 bases; bases outside gene matches: 5. The CDR3, as DNA: TGTGCCAGCAGCTTAGTGGGACTAGCTTCTTACGAGCAGTACTTC. Translating gives CASSLVGLASYEQYF. The whole variable domain, filled in from reference TRBV7-2 and TRBJ2-7, reads GAGVSQSPSNKVTEKGKDVELRCDPISGHTALYWYRQSLGQGLEFLIYFQGNSAPDKSGLPSDRFSAERTGGSVSTLTIQRTQQEDSAVYLCASSLVGLASYEQYFGPGTRLTVT.

This clonotype was recorded at least ten times. The chain joins TRBV6-2 or TRBV6-3 to TRBJ2-5, with TRBD2 identical over 11 bases. The V and J ends lost 5 bases and 3 bases, in that order; junction bases with no gene match: 8. The germline V gene encodes CDR1 MNHEY and CDR2 SVGEGT. The length of the CDR3 is 16 residues. The CDR3 DNA reads TGTGCCAGCAGTACAGATAGCGGGGGGGGGGAAGAGACCCAGTACTTC. Its protein product is CASSTDSGGGEETQYF.

In its sample, this clonotype was seen many times. The chain uses TRBV7-2 and TRBJ2-5; 10 bases fit TRBD2. V shed 5 bases, J shed 4 bases, and the junction held 7 bases outside the gene matches. Germline V gene data show CDR1 as SGHTA and CDR2 as FQGNSA. The CDR3 length is 15 residues. CDR3 region: CASSPQRGGAETQYF. CDR3 DNA sequence: TGTGCCAGCAGCCCACAGCGGGGGGGCGCAGAGACCCAGTACTTC.

A note on this clonotype: This clone may be a read error of a much larger clone one base away. The chain joins TRBV29-1 to TRBJ1-1; D uncertain. This CDR3 contains 14 residues. V lost 2 bases, J lost 6 bases, and 16 bases lay in between. CDR1 is SQVTM and CDR2 is ANQGSEA in the germline V gene. The CDR3 here is CSVEKLGSESEAFF. The CDR3 coding sequence is TGCAGCGTTGAAAAGTTGGGGAGTGAGTCTGAAGCTTTCTTT.

This clonotype was counted ten times or more. This chain joins TRBV5-1 and TRBJ2-5, with 9 bases lining up with TRBD2. V lost 2 bases, J lost 3 bases, and 2 bases stayed unmatched. CDR1 and CDR2 (germline): SGHRS, YFSETQ. This CDR3 has 14 amino acids. The CDR3 DNA reads TGCGCCAGCAGCTTTAGCGGGAGTGAAGAGACCCAGTACTTC. This gives the protein CASSFSGSEETQYF. Based on the CDR3 plus reference TRBV5-1 and TRBJ2-5, the full variable domain is KAGVTQTPRYLIKTRGQQVTLSCSPISGHRSVSWYQQTPGQGLQFLFEYFSETQRNKGNFPGRFSGRQFSNSRSEMNVSTLELGDSALYLCASSFSGSEETQYFGPGTRLLVL.

The sample holds many counts of this clonotype. V and J are TRBV4-3 and TRBJ2-7; perhaps TRBD1 as D (7 bases). The germline CDR1 and CDR2 sequences are LGHNA and YSLEER. Trimming stripped 6 bases from V and 6 bases from J, with 15 bases between. This CDR3 has 13 amino acids. The CDR3: CASRGGQFGEQYF. CDR3 sequence (DNA): TGCGCCAGCAGGGGGGGACAGTTCGGCGAGCAGTACTTC.

This clonotype was observed at least ten times. J is TRBJ2-5 and V is TRBV5-1; TRBD1 matches at 8 bases. Trimming removed 0 bases from V and 2 bases from J; junction bases left unmatched: 12. The CDR3 consists of 18 residues. Germline loops: CDR1 SGHRS, CDR2 YFSETQ. The CDR3 reads CASSLGGQRTGQQETQYF. In nucleotides, the CDR3 is TGCGCCAGCAGCTTGGGAGGCCAAAGGACAGGGCAACAAGAGACCCAGTACTTC.

This clonotype was counted at least ten times. This sequence joins TRBV7-2 and TRBJ2-2; 10 nucleotides line up with TRBD1. The CDR3 length is 15 residues. After removal of 6 bases from V and 6 bases from J, the junction contained 7 bases not matched to a gene. Germline CDR1 SGHTA, CDR2 FQGNSA. In DNA form, the CDR3 reads TGTGCCAGCAGTAACGACAGGGGGCCGGCCGGGGAGCTGTTTTTT. It yields the protein CASSNDRGPAGELFF.

The chain employs TRBV4-2 and TRBJ2-5; 8 positions match TRBD2. The CDR3 is 16 residues long. Germline CDR1 is LGHNA and CDR2 is YNFKEQ. V was pared by 1 base and J by 1 base, with 5 bases of the junction left unmatched. CDR3 nucleotides: TGTGCCAGCAGCCAAGGCGATAGCGGGACCCAAGAGACCCAGTACTTC. Translated, it gives CASSQGDSGTQETQYF.

Ten or more counts support this clonotype. The chain carries TRBV25-1 and TRBJ1-2, with TRBD1 identical over 9 bases. Germline values: CDR1 MGHDK, CDR2 SYGVNS. V was pared by 4 bases and J by 6 bases, with 6 bases of the junction left unmatched. This CDR3 comprises 14 residues. DNA of the CDR3: TGTGCCAGCAGTGCCTTCGACAGGGGGAATGGCTACACCTTC. Amino acids: CASSAFDRGNGYTF.